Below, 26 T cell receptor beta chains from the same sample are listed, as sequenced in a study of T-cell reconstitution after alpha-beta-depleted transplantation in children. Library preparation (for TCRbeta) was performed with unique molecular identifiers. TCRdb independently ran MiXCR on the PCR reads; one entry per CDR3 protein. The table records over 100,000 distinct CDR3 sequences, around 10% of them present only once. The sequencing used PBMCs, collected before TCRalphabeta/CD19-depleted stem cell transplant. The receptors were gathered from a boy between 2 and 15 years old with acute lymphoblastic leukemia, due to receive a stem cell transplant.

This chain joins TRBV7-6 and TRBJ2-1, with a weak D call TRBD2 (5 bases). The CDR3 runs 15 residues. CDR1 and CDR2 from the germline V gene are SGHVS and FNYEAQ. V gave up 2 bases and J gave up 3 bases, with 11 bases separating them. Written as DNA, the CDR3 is TGTGCCAGCAGCTTACAAGCGGACCGCTACAATGAGCAGTTCTTC. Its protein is CASSLQADRYNEQFF.

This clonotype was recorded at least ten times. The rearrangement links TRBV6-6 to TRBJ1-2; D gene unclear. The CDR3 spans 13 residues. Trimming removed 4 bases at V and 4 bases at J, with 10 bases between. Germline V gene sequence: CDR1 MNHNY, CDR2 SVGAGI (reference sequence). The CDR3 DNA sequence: TGTGCCAGCAGTTTACGGGCCCCCTATGGCTACACCTTC. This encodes CASSLRAPYGYTF.

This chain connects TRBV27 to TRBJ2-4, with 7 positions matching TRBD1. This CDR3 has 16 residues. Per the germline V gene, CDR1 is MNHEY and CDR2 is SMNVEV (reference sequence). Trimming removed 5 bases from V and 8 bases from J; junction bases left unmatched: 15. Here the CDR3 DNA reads TGTGCCAGCAGTCCCTACGAACTTAGACAGGGAGACATTCAGTACTTC. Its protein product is CASSPYELRQGDIQYF.

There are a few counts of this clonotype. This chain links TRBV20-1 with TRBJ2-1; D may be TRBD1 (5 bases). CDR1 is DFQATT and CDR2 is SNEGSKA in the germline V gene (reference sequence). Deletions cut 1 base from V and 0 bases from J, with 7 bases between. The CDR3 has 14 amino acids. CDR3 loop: CSARGTGSYNEQFF. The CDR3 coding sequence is TGCAGTGCTAGAGGAACAGGCTCCTACAATGAGCAGTTCTTC.

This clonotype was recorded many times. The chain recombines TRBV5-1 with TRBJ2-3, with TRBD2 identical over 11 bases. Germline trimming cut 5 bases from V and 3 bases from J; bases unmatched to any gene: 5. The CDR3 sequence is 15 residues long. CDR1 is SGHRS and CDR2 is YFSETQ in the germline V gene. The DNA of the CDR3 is TGCGCCAGCAGGGAGACTAGCGGGATGACAGATACGCAGTATTTT. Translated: CASRETSGMTDTQYF.

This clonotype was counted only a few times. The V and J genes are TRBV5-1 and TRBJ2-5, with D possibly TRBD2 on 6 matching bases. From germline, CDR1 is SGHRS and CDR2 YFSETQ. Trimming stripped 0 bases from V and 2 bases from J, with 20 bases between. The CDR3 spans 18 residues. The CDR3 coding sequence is TGCGCCAGCAGCTTGGGGTCGGGGGTCCCTATTATACAAGAGACCCAGTACTTC. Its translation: CASSLGSGVPIIQETQYF. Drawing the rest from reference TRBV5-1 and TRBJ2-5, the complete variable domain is KAGVTQTPRYLIKTRGQQVTLSCSPISGHRSVSWYQQTPGQGLQFLFEYFSETQRNKGNFPGRFSGRQFSNSRSEMNVSTLELGDSALYLCASSLGSGVPIIQETQYFGPGTRLLVL.

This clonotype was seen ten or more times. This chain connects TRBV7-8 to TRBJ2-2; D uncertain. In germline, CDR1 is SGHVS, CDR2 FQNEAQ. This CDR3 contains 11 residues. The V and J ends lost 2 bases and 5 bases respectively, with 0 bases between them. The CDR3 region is CASSLTGELFF. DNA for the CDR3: TGTGCCAGCAGCTTAACCGGGGAGCTGTTTTTT. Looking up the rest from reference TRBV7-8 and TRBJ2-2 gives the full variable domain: GAGVSQSPRYKVAKRGQDVALRCDPISGHVSLFWYQQALGQGPEFLTYFQNEAQLDKSGLPSDRFFAERPEGSVSTLKIQRTQQEDSAVYLCASSLTGELFFGEGSRLTVL.

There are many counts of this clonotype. For the CDR3, the DNA is TGCAGTGCTAGTAACTTCCAGGAGGCCTACGAGCAGTACTTC. Encoded protein: CSASNFQEAYEQYF. J is TRBJ2-7 and V is TRBV20-1, with D possibly being TRBD2 (5 bases). Germline V gives CDR1 DFQATT, CDR2 SNEGSKA (reference sequence). The CDR3 runs to 14 residues. Trimming stripped 3 bases from V and 2 bases from J, with 14 bases between.

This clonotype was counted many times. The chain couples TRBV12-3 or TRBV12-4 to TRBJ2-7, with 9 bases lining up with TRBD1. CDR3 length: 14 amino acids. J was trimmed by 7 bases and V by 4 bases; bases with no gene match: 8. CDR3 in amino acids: CASSSGQGWREQYF. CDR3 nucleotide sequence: TGTGCCAGCAGTTCCGGACAGGGGTGGAGAGAGCAGTACTTC.

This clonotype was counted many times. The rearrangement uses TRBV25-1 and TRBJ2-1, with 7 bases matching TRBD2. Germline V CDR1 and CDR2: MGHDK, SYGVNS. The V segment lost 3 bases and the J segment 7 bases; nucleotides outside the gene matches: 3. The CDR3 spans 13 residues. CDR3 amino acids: CASSDPGLNEQFF. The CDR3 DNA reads TGTGCCAGCAGTGATCCGGGACTAAATGAGCAGTTCTTC.

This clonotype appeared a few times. CDR3 bases: TGTGCCAGCAGAAAAACCGAGCGGACAGGGGGATATGGCTACACCTTC. Protein: CASRKTERTGGYGYTF. The chain uses TRBV13 and TRBJ1-2; 10 bases are a match to TRBD1. Germline CDR1 PRHDT, CDR2 FYEKMQ (reference sequence). The CDR3 totals 16 residues. After removal of 6 bases from V and 5 bases from J, the junction contained 12 bases not matched to a gene.

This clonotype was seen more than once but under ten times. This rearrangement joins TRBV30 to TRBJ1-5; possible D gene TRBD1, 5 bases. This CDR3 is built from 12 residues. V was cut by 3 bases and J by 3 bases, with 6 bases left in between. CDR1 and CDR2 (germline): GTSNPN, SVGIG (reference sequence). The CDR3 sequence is CAWSRDNQPQHF. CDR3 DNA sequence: TGTGCCTGGAGCAGGGACAATCAGCCCCAGCATTTT.

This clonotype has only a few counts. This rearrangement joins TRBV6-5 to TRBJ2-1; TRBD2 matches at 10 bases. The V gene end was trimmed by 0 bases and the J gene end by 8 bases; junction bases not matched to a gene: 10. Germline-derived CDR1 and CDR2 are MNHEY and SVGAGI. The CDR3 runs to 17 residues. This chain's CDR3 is CASSYSAPGTSVYEQFF. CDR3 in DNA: TGTGCCAGCAGTTACTCTGCTCCCGGGACTAGCGTCTATGAGCAGTTCTTC.

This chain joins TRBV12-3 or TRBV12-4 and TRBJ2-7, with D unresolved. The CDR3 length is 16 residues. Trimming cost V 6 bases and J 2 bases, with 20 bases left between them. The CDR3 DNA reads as TGTGCCAGCAGCCCACCGTCCGAGACAACTCCCTACGAGCAGTACTTC. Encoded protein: CASSPPSETTPYEQYF.

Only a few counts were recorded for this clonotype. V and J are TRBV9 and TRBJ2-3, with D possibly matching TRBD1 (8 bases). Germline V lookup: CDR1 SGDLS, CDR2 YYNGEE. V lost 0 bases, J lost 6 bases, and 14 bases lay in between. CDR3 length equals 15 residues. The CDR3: CASSVGLQGGDTQYF. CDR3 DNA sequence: TGTGCCAGCAGCGTAGGGCTACAGGGGGGGGATACGCAGTATTTT. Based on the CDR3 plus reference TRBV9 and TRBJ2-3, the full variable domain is DSGVTQTPKHLITATGQRVTLRCSPRSGDLSVYWYQQSLDQGLQFLIQYYNGEERAKGNILERFSAQQFPDLHSELNLSSLELGDSALYFCASSVGLQGGDTQYFGPGTRLTVL.

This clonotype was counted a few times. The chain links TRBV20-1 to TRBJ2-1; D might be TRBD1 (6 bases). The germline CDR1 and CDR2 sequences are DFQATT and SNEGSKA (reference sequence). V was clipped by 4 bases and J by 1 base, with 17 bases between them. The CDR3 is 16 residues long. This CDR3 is CSAIMGTGRSYNEQFF. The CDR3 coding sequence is TGCAGTGCTATCATGGGAACAGGGAGATCCTACAATGAGCAGTTCTTC.

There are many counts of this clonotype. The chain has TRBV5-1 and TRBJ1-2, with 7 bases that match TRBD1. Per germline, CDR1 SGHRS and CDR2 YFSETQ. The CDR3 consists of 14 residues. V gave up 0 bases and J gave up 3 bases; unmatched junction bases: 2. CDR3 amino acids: CASSLGQGDYGYTF. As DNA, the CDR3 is TGCGCCAGCAGCTTGGGACAGGGAGACTATGGCTACACCTTC.

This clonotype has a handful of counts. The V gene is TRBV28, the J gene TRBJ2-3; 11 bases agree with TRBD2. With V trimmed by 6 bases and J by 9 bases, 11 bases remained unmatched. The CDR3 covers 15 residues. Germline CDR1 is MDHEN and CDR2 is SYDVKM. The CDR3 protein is CASRTSGEGRDTQYF. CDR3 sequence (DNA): TGTGCCAGCAGGACTAGCGGGGAGGGCCGTGACACGCAGTATTTT.

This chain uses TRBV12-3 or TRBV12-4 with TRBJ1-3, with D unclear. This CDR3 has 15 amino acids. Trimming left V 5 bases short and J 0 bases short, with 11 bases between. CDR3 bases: TGTGCCAGCAGTCGCAGGTCCCCCTCTGGAAACACCATATATTTT. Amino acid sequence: CASSRRSPSGNTIYF.

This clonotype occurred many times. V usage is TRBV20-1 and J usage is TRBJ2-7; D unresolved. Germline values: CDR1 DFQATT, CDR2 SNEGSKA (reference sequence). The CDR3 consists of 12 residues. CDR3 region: CSPVPSGYEQYF. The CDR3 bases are TGCAGCCCAGTACCATCCGGCTACGAGCAGTACTTC.

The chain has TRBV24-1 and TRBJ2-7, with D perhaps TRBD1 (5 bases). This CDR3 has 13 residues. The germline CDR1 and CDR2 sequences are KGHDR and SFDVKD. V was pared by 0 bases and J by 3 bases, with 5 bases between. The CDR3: CATSDLQGYEQYF. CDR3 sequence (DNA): TGTGCCACCAGTGATTTGCAGGGCTACGAGCAGTACTTC.

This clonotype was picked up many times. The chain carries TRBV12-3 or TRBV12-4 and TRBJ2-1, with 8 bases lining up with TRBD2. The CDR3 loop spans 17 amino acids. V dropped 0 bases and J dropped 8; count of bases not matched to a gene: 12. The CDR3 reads CASSLARAGGPGDEQFF. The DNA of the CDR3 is TGTGCCAGCAGTTTAGCCAGGGCGGGGGGTCCGGGGGATGAGCAGTTCTTC.

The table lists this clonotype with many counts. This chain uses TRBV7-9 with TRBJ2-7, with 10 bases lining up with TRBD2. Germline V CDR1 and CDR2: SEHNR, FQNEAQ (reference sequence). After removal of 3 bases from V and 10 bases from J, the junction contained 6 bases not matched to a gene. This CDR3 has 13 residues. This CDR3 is CASSFGTSVKQYF. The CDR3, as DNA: TGTGCCAGCAGCTTTGGGACTAGCGTTAAACAGTACTTC.

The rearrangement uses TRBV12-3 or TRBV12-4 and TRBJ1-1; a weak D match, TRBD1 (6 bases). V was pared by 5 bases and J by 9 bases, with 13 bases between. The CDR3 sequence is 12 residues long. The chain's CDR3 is CASSTGALKAFF. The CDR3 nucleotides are TGTGCCAGCAGTACGGGGGCGCTAAAAGCTTTCTTT.

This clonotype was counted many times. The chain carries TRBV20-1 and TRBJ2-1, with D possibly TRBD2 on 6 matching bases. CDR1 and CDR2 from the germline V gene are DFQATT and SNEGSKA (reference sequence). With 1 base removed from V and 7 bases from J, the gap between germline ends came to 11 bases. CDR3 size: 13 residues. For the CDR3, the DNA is TGCAGTGCTAGAGGGAGGGCCGAAAATGAGCAGTTCTTC. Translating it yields CSARGRAENEQFF.

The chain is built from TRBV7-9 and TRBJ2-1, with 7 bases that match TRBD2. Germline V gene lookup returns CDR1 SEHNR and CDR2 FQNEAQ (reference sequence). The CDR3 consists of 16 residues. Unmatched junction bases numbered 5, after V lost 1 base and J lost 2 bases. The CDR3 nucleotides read TGTGCCAGCAGCTTAGTTGGCGGGGGACCCTACAATGAGCAGTTCTTC. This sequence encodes CASSLVGGGPYNEQFF.